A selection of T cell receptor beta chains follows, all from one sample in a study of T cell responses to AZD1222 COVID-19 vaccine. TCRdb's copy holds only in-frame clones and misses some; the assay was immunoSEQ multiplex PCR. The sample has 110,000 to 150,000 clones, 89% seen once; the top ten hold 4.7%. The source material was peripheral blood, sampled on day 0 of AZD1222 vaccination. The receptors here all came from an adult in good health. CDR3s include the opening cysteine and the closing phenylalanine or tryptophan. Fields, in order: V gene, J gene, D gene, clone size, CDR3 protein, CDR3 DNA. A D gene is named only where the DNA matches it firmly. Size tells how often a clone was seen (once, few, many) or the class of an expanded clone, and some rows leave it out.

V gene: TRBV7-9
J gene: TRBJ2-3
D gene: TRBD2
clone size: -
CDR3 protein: CASSPGTSGHTDTQYF
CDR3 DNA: TGTGCCAGCAGCCCCGGGACTAGCGGGCACACAGATACGCAGTATTTT

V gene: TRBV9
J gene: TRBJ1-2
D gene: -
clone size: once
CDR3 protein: CASSVGVDSYGYTF
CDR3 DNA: TGTGCCAGCAGCGTAGGCGTGGACAGCTATGGCTACACCTTC

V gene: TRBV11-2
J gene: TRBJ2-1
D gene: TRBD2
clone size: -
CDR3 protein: CASSLSRLAGVVNEQFF
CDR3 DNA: TGTGCCAGCAGCTTATCCCGACTAGCGGGAGTTGTCAATGAGCAGTTCTTC

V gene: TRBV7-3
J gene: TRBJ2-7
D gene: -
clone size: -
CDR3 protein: CASTIRWELSHEQYF
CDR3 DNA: TGTGCCAGCACCATAAGGTGGGAGTTGTCGCACGAGCAGTACTTC

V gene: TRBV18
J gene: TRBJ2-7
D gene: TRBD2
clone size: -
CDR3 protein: CASSPKLAGGPSYEQYF
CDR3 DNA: TGTGCCAGCTCACCAAAGCTAGCGGGAGGGCCTTCCTACGAGCAGTACTTC

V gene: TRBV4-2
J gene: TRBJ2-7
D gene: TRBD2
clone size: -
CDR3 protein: CASSQEKGLAGGEQYF
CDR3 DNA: TGTGCCAGCAGCCAAGAGAAGGGACTAGCGGGTGGCGAGCAGTACTTC

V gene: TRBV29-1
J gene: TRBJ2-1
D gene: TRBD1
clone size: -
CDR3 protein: CSVQGQGNEQFF
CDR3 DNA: TGCAGCGTCCAGGGACAGGGCAATGAGCAGTTCTTC

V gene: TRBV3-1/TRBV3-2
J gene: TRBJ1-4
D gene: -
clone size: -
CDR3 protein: CASSPWRDLNWEKLFF
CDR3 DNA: TGTGCCAGCAGCCCTTGGCGGGACCTCAATTGGGAAAAACTGTTTTTT

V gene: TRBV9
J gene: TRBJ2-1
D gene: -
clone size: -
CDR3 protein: CASSVTGTNYNEQFF
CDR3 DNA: TGTGCCAGCAGCGTAACCGGGACAAATTACAATGAGCAGTTCTTC

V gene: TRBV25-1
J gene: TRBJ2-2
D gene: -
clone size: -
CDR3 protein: CASSENGGPGELFF
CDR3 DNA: TGTGCCAGCAGTGAAAATGGGGGTCCCGGGGAGCTGTTTTTT

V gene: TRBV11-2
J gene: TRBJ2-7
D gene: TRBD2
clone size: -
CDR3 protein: CASSTASGRDFYEQYF
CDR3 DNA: TGTGCCAGCAGCACAGCATCCGGGAGGGATTTCTACGAGCAGTACTTC

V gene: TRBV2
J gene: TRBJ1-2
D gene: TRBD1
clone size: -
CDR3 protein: CASSEEGQGGYTF
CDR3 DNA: TGTGCCAGCAGTGAAGAGGGACAGGGTGGGTACACCTTC

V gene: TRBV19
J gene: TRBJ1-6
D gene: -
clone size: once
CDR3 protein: CASSIRPTDIPEKNNSPLHF
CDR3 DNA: TGTGCCAGTAGTATAAGGCCCACGGACATACCAGAGAAAAATAATTCACCCCTCCACTTT

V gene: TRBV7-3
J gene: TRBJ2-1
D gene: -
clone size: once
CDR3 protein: CASSSNSGEQFF
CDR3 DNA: TGTGCCAGCAGCTCAAACAGTGGTGAGCAGTTCTTC

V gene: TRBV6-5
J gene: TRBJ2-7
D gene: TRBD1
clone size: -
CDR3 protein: CASSRTGDEQYF
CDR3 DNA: TGTGCCAGCAGTCGGACAGGGGATGAGCAGTACTTC

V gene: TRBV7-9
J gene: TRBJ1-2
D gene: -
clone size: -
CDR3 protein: CASSQGGIYGYTF
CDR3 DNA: TGTGCCAGCTCCCAAGGTGGAATCTATGGCTACACCTTC

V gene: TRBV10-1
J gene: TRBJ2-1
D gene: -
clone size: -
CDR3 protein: CASSESGRSYNEQFF
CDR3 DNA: TGCGCCAGCAGTGAGTCGGGTAGGTCCTACAATGAGCAGTTCTTC

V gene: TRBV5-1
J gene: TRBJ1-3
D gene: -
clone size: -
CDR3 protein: CASSEWGSSGNTIYF
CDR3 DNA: TGCGCCAGCAGCGAATGGGGGTCCTCTGGAAACACCATATATTTT

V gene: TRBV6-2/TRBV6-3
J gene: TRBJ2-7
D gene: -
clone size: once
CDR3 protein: CASSGRPLNYEQYF
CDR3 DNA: TGTGCCAGCAGTGGGCGGCCGCTCAACTACGAGCAGTACTTC

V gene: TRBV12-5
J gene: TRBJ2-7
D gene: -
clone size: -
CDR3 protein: CASGLVLGGFYEQYF
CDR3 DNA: TGTGCTAGTGGTTTGGTACTGGGGGGATTCTACGAGCAGTACTTC

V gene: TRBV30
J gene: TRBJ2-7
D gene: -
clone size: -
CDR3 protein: CAWSVGLQSSYEQYF
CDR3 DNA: TGTGCCTGGAGTGTAGGGTTACAGAGCTCCTACGAGCAGTACTTC

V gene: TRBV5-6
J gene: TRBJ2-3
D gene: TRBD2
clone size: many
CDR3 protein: CASSRILAGGSDTQYF
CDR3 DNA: TGTGCCAGCAGCAGAATATTAGCGGGGGGCTCAGATACGCAGTATTTT

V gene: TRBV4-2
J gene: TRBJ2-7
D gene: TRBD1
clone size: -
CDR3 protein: CASSLWQGAYEQYF
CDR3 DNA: TGTGCCAGCAGCCTATGGCAGGGGGCATACGAGCAGTACTTC

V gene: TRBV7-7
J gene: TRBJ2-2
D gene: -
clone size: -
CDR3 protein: CASSLAWTEDTGELFF
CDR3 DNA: TGTGCTAGCAGCTTAGCCTGGACGGAGGACACCGGGGAGCTGTTTTTT

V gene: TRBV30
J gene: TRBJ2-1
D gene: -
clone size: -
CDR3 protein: CAWSGSGDNEQFF
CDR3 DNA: TGTGCCTGGAGTGGTAGTGGGGACAATGAGCAGTTCTTC

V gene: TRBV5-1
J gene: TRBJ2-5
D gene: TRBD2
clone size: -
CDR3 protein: CASSLGLAAQETQYF
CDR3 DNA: TGCGCCAGCAGCTTGGGACTAGCGGCACAAGAGACCCAGTACTTC

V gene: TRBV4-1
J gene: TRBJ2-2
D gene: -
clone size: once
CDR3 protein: CASRRGPNTGELFF
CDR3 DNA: TGCGCCAGCCGTAGAGGGCCGAACACCGGGGAGCTGTTTTTT

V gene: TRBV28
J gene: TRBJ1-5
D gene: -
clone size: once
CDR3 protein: CASSLYRLSNQPQHF
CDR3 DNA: TGTGCCAGCAGTTTATACAGGCTGAGCAATCAGCCCCAGCATTTT

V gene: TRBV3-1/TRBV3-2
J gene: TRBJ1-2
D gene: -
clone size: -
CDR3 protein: CASSHTRNGYTF
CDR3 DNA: TGTGCCAGCAGCCATACCAGAAATGGCTACACCTTC

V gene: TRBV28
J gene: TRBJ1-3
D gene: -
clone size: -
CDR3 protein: CASSLTGRFSGNTIYF
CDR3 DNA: TGTGCCAGCAGCCTAACTGGACGGTTCTCTGGAAACACCATATATTTT

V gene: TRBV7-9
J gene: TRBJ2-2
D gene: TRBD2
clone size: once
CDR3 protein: CASRPRAGMNTGELFF
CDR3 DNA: TGTGCCAGCAGACCCCGAGCGGGGATGAACACCGGGGAGCTGTTTTTT

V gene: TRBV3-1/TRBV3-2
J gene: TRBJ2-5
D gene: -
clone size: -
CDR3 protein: CASSQVLETQYF
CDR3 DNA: TGTGCCAGCAGCCAAGTTCTGGAGACCCAGTACTTC

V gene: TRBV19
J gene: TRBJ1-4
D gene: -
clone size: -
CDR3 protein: CASSGGKLFF
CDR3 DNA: TGTGCCAGTAGTGGGGGAAAACTGTTTTTT

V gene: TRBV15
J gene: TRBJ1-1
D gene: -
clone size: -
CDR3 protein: CATSREVGGSNTEAFF
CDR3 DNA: TGTGCCACCAGCAGAGAAGTGGGGGGCTCGAACACTGAAGCTTTCTTT

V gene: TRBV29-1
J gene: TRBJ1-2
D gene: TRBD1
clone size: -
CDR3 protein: CSGSGQGYGYTF
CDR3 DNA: TGCAGCGGTTCGGGACAGGGCTATGGCTACACCTTC

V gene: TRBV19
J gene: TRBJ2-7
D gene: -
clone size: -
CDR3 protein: CASSLGTGPYEQYF
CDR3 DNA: TGTGCCAGTAGTTTGGGGACTGGTCCCTACGAGCAGTACTTC

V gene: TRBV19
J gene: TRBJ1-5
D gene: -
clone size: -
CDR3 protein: CASSIGQGGNQPQHF
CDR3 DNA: TGTGCCAGTAGTATAGGGCAGGGAGGGAATCAGCCCCAGCATTTT

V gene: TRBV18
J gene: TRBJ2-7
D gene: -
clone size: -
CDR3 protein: CASSPRDGTYEQYF
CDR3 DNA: TGTGCCAGCTCACCGCGGGACGGAACCTACGAGCAGTACTTC

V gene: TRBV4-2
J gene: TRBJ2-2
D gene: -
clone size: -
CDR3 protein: CASSHLNTGELFF
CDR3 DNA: TGTGCCAGCAGCCACCTGAACACCGGGGAGCTGTTTTTT

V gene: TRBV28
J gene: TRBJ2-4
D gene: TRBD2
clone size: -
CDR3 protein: CASSLELADKIKNIQYF
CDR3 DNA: TGTGCCAGCAGTTTAGAACTAGCGGATAAGATAAAAAACATTCAGTACTTC

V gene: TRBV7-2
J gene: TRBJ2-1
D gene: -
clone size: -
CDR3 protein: CASSLHQGGPGRNEQFF
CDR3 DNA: TGTGCCAGCAGCCTTCACCAGGGGGGCCCTGGCCGCAATGAGCAGTTCTTC

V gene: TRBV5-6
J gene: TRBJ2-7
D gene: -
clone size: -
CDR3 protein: CASTNRNREPSYEQYF
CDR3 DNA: TGTGCCAGCACAAATCGTAACAGGGAACCTTCCTACGAGCAGTACTTC

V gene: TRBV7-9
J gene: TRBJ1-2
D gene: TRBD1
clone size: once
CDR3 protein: CASGPQTGREGYTF
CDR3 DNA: TGTGCCAGCGGCCCCCAGACAGGGAGAGAGGGCTACACCTTC

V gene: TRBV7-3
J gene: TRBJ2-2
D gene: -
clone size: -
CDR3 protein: CASSLNRASPGELFF
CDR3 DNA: TGTGCCAGCAGCTTAAACCGGGCCAGCCCCGGGGAGCTGTTTTTT

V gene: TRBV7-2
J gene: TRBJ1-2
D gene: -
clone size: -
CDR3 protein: CASSSYLSGRSNYGYTF
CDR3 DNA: TGTGCCAGCAGCTCCTACCTTTCGGGGCGGTCTAACTATGGCTACACCTTC

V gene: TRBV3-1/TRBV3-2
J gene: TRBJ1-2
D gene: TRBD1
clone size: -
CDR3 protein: CASSPGQGNYGYTF
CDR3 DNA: TGTGCCAGCAGCCCGGGACAGGGGAACTATGGCTACACCTTC

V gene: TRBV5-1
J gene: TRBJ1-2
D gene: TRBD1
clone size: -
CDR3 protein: CASSTGGDYGYTF
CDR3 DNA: TGCGCCAGTTCGACAGGGGGGGACTATGGCTACACCTTC

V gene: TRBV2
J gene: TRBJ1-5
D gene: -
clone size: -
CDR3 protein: CASSDAFIGPWGLIGNQPQHF
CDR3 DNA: TGTGCCAGCAGTGACGCTTTCATTGGGCCCTGGGGATTAATTGGCAATCAGCCCCAGCATTTT